Described below is a single T cell receptor beta chain sequence and its context. The target antigen is unknown. Collection occurred without any documented infections or immune events in donors. The sample belongs to a study of identifying expanded T cells in peripheral blood. General study points: Technical replicates showed 0.9 to 1.5 changed clones; roughly two weeks roughly 16; four weeks 19.

The assay was immunoSEQ multiplex PCR, and TCRdb's table has in-frame clones only and misses some. The sample gives tens of thousands of clones, about 91% of which show up once; roughly 4.2% is in the top ten. Source material: blood. This TCR derives from a person aged 18 to 70 in good health.

The CDR3 spells CASSFGRGYGYTF. The CDR3 DNA reads TGCGCCAGCAGCTTCGGCCGGGGATATGGCTACACCTTC. The chain carries TRBV5-1 and TRBJ1-2, with D hard to call. V was pared by 2 bases and J by 5 bases, with 10 bases between. Looked up from germline, CDR1 is SGHRS and CDR2 is YFSETQ. The CDR3 loop spans 13 amino acids.